The next 13 T cell receptor beta chains were all read from a single sample in a study of blood T cell repertoires in COVID-19. Using immunoSEQ multiplex PCR, the repertoire was profiled, and TCRdb retains in-frame clones only, with some absent. The profile shows about 150,000 clones, 84% of them singletons. Sequenced input: peripheral blood. These receptors were taken from a woman aged 45-59 years with acute or convalescent COVID-19.

This clone was seen more than once but under ten times. This sequence joins TRBV7-2 and TRBJ2-2; D perhaps matches TRBD2 (6 bases). CDR1 and CDR2 (germline): SGHTA, FQGNSA. The CDR3 has 17 residues. Trimming took off 1 base at V and 0 bases at J, with 12 bases between the two ends. Here the CDR3 reads CASSLEATRTNTGELFF. CDR3 nucleotides: TGTGCCAGCAGCTTAGAGGCGACTAGGACGAACACCGGGGAGCTGTTTTTT.

The count of this clone is one. V gene TRBV9 combines with J gene TRBJ2-3; D perhaps matches TRBD2 (6 bases). V lost 4 bases and J 8 bases, leaving 17 bases between the germline ends. The length of the CDR3 is 14 residues. The germline V gene has CDR1 SGDLS and CDR2 YYNGEE. The CDR3 DNA reads TGTGCCAGCAGCCGGGCTGGAGGGCCCGGTACGCAGTATTTT. This translates into CASSRAGGPGTQYF. Supplemented by reference TRBV9 and TRBJ2-3, the full variable domain reads DSGVTQTPKHLITATGQRVTLRCSPRSGDLSVYWYQQSLDQGLQFLIQYYNGEERAKGNILERFSAQQFPDLHSELNLSSLELGDSALYFCASSRAGGPGTQYFGPGTRLTVL.

V gene TRBV19 combines with J gene TRBJ2-3, with D possibly matching TRBD1 (5 bases). V shed 10 bases and J shed 2 bases, with 13 bases lying between them. This CDR3 is 13 amino acids long. The germline V gene has CDR1 LNHDA and CDR2 SQIVND (reference sequence). The CDR3 is CATSQGHTDTQYF. The DNA of the CDR3 is TGTGCCACCAGCCAGGGCCACACAGATACGCAGTATTTT.

The chain has TRBV6-5 and TRBJ1-5; TRBD1 matches at 7 bases. J gave up 4 bases and V 7 bases, and 7 bases lay outside the gene matches. Germline values: CDR1 MNHEY, CDR2 SVGAGI. This CDR3 region has 14 residues. CDR3 DNA: TGTGCCAGCATAAAGACAGGGAATAATCAGCCCCAGCATTTT. Translating it yields CASIKTGNNQPQHF.

This sequence joins TRBV2 and TRBJ2-7; tentatively, D is TRBD2 (7 bases). Germline V lookup: CDR1 SNHLY, CDR2 FYNNEI. This CDR3 comprises 13 residues. The ends were cut back, 10 bases at V and 5 bases at J, with 18 bases in the middle. CDR3 coding DNA: TGTGCCAACCACGCGACGGGGGGCAACGAGCAGTACTTC. It encodes CANHATGGNEQYF.

The chain carries TRBV7-2 and TRBJ2-2; D is unclear. Germline assignment: CDR1 SGHTA and CDR2 FQGNSA. Trimming left V 2 bases short and J 0 bases short, with 4 bases between. This CDR3 has 14 amino acids. For the CDR3, the DNA is TGTGCCAGCAGCTTACAGTCGAACACCGGGGAGCTGTTTTTT. Translated: CASSLQSNTGELFF. Full variable domain (outside the CDR3, taken from reference TRBV7-2 and TRBJ2-2): GAGVSQSPSNKVTEKGKDVELRCDPISGHTALYWYRQSLGQGLEFLIYFQGNSAPDKSGLPSDRFSAERTGGSVSTLTIQRTQQEDSAVYLCASSLQSNTGELFFGEGSRLTVL.

In its sample, this clone was seen a few times. The rearrangement uses TRBV6-5 and TRBJ2-7, with a tentative D call TRBD2 (6 bases). The CDR3 runs 13 residues. The germline V and J ends were trimmed by 4 bases and 6 bases, with 13 bases remaining between them. Germline-derived CDR1 and CDR2 are MNHEY and SVGAGI. The CDR3 region has the DNA TGTGCCAGCAGTTCCGGGACTCCACCCGAGCAGTACTTC. It encodes CASSSGTPPEQYF.

This chain connects TRBV5-4 to TRBJ1-2; D uncertain. The CDR3 sequence is 13 residues long. Germline V gives CDR1 SGHNT, CDR2 YYREEE (reference sequence). Trimming cost V 4 bases and J 8 bases, with 15 bases left between them. CDR3 amino acids: CASSRDTGNGYTF. The CDR3 nucleotides are TGTGCCAGCAGCCGGGATACGGGAAACGGCTACACCTTC.

The V and J genes are TRBV18 and TRBJ2-7; 10 bases are a match to TRBD2. Germline V gene lookup returns CDR1 KGHSH and CDR2 LQKENI. The CDR3 spans 16 residues. V dropped 1 base and J dropped 1; count of bases not matched to a gene: 4. DNA of the CDR3: TGTGCCAGCTCACCACACGGACTAGCGGTTTCCTACGAGCAGTACTTC. Protein: CASSPHGLAVSYEQYF.

The J gene is TRBJ2-1, the V gene TRBV10-3, with TRBD2 identical over 12 bases. The junction had 8 bases not matched to a gene; V was cut back by 4 bases and J by 4 bases. Germline V gene sequence: CDR1 ENHRY, CDR2 SYGVKD. The CDR3 extends over 17 amino acids. In nucleotides, the CDR3 is TGTGCCATCAGTGGACAGGGACTAGCGGGCACATACAATGAGCAGTTCTTC. Encoded protein: CAISGQGLAGTYNEQFF.

This clone was counted only a few times. The CDR3 DNA is TGCGCCAGCAGGCCCACGACAGGGTCTGGAAACACCATATATTTT. This sequence encodes CASRPTTGSGNTIYF. The V and J genes are TRBV5-1 and TRBJ1-3; 7 bases match TRBD1. The germline CDR1 and CDR2 sequences are SGHRS and YFSETQ. The length of the CDR3 is 15 residues. Trimming took 5 bases from V and 1 from J; bases not matched to a gene: 6.

This clone came up a few times. The chain's CDR3 is CASSQFPSGEKLFF. CDR3 nucleotides: TGTGCCAGCAGCCAATTCCCAAGTGGCGAAAAACTGTTTTTT. The chain carries TRBV3-1 (or the pseudogene TRBV3-2) and TRBJ1-4, with D hard to call. Per the germline V gene, CDR1 is LGHDT and CDR2 is YNNKEL (reference sequence). The CDR3 length is 14 residues. With 2 bases removed from V and 8 bases from J, the gap between germline ends came to 12 bases.

The chain employs TRBV7-6 and TRBJ2-7; the D is unclear. CDR1 and CDR2 from the germline V gene are SGHVS and FNYEAQ. The CDR3 has 11 residues. The V gene lost 3 bases and the J gene lost 7 bases, with 7 bases spanning the gap. CDR3 coding DNA: TGTGCCAGCAGCTTTATTCGGGAGCAGTACTTC. This encodes CASSFIREQYF.